This TCR beta chain was captured by sequencing in a study of T cells in localized non-small cell lung cancer. The study, taken as a whole, reports: Because only a single region of the tumor was sequenced, heterogeneity remains possible. Appearing in adjacent lung were a median 57 of the top 100 tumor clones. A raised T cell density in blood coincided with lengthier overall survival. Maximal T cell clonality occurred in uninvolved adjacent lung, with tumor ranking below it.

CDR3 length: 10 amino acids. Germline values: CDR1 MDHEN, CDR2 SYDVKM. On this clone itself: Its antigen is still unknown. The junction shows a germline mismatch at one end, possibly a read error.

TCRdb's table, derived via immunoSEQ multiplex PCR, lists solely in-frame clones and lacks some. The sample includes 23,000 or so clones, roughly 90% seen only once; the top ten take roughly 1.2%. The chain uses TRBV28 and TRBJ1-2; TRBD1 matches 7 bases. The clonotype originates from a woman aged 40 to 75 with stage I lung adenocarcinoma. This specimen was peripheral blood, taken before any cancer treatment. CDR3 loop: CASSRDDRAF. CDR3 in DNA: TGTGCCAGCAGTCGCGACGACAGGGCCTTC.